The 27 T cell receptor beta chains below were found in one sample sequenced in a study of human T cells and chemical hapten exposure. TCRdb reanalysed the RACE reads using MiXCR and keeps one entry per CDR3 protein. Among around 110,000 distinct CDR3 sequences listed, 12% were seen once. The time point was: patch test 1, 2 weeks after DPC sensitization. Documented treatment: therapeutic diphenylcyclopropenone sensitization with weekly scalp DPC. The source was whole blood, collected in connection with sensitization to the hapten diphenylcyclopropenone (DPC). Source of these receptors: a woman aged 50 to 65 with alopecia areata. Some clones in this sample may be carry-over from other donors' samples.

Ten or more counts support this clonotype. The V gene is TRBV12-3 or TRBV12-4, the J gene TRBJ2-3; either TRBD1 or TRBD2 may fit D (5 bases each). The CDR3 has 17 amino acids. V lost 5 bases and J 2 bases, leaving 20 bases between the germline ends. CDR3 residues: CASSLRWFGTNTDTQYF. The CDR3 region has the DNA TGTGCCAGCAGTCTCCGGTGGTTCGGGACGAACACAGATACGCAGTATTTT.

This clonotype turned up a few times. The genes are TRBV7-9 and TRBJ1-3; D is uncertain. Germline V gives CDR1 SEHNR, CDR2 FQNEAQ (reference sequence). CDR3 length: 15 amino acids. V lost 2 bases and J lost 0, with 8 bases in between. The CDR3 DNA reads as TGTGCCAGCAGCTTAATCGTAAGCTCTGGAAACACCATATATTTT. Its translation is CASSLIVSSGNTIYF.

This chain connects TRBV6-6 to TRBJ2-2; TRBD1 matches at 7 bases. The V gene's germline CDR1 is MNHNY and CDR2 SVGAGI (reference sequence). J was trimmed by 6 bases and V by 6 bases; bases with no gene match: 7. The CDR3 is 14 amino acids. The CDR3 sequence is CASRDRQGAGELFF. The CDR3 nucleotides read TGTGCCAGCAGAGATAGGCAGGGGGCCGGGGAGCTGTTTTTT.

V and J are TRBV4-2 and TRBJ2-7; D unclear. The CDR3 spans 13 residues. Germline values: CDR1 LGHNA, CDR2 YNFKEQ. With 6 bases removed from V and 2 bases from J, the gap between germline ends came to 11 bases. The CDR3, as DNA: TGTGCCAGCAGTCATAGCCTCACCTACGAGCAGTACTTC. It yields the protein CASSHSLTYEQYF.

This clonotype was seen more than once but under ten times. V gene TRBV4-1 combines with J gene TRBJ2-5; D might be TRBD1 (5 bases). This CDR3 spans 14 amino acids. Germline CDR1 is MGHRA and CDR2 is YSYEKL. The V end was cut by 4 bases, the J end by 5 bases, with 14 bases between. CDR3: CASSLRTTDETQYF. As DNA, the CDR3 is TGCGCCAGCAGCCTCCGGACAACGGATGAGACCCAGTACTTC.

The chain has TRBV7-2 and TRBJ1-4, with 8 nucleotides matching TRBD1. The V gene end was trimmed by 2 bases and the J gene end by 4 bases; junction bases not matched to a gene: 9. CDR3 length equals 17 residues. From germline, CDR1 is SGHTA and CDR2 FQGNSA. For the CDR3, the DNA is TGTGCCAGCAGCTTAACGACAGGGGCGATACTTAATGAAAAACTGTTTTTT. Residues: CASSLTTGAILNEKLFF.

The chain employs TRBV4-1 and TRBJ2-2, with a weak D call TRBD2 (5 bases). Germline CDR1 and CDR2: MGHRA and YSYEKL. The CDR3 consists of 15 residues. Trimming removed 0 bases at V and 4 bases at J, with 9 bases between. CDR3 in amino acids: CASSQDHGGTGELFF. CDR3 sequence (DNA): TGCGCCAGCAGCCAAGATCATGGAGGCACCGGGGAGCTGTTTTTT.

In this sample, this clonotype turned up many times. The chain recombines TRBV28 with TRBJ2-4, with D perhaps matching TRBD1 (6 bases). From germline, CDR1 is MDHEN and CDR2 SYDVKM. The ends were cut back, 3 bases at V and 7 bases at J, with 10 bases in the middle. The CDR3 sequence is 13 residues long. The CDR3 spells CASSFGTRNIQYF. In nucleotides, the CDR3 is TGTGCCAGCAGTTTTGGGACAAGGAACATTCAGTACTTC.

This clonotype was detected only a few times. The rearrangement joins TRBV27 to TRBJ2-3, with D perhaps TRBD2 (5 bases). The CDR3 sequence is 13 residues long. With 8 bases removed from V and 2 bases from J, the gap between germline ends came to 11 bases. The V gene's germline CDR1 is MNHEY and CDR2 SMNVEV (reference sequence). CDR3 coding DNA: TGTGCCAGCCGGGATTACTTCACAGATACGCAGTATTTT. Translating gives CASRDYFTDTQYF.

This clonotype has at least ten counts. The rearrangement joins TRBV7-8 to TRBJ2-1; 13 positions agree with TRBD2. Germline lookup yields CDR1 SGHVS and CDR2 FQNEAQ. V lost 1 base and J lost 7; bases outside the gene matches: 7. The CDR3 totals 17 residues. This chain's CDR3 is CASSLVGGLAGVNEQFF. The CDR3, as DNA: TGTGCCAGCAGCTTAGTTGGTGGACTAGCGGGAGTGAATGAGCAGTTCTTC.

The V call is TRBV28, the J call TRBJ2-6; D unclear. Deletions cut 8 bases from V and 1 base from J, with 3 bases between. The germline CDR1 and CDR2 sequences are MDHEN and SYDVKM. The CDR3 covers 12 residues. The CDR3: CASGSGANVLTF. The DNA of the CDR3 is TGTGCCAGCGGGTCTGGGGCCAACGTCCTGACTTTC. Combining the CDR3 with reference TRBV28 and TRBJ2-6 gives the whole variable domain DVKVTQSSRYLVKRTGEKVFLECVQDMDHENMFWYRQDPGLGLRLIYFSYDVKMKEKGDIPEGYSVSREKKERFSLILESASTNQTSMYLCASGSGANVLTFGAGSRLTVL.

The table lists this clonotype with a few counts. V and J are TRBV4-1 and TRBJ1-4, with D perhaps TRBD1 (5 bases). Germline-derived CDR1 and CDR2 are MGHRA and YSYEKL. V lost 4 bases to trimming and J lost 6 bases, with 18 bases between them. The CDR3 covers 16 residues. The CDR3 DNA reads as TGCGCCAGCAGCCGAGATTTCGGAGGGGTCGATGAAAAACTGTTTTTT. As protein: CASSRDFGGVDEKLFF.

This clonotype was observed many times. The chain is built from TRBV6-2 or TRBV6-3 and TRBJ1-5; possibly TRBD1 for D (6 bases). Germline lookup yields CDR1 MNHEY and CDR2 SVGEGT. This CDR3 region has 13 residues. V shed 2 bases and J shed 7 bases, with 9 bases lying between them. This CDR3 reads CASSYGTRQPQHF. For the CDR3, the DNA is TGTGCCAGCAGTTACGGGACAAGGCAGCCCCAGCATTTT.

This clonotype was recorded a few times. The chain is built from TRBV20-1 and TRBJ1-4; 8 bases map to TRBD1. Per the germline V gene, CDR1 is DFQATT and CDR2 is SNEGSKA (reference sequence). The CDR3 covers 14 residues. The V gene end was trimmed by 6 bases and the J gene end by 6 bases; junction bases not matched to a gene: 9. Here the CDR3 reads CSAVQGAGDEKLFF. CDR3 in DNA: TGCAGTGCCGTCCAGGGGGCGGGAGATGAAAAACTGTTTTTT.

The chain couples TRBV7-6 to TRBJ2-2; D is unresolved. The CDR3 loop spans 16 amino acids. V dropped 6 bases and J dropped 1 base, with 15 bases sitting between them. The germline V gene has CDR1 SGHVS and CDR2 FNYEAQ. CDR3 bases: TGTGCCAGCAGTGCCGCTTACGTTGGGAACACCGGGGAGCTGTTTTTT. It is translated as CASSAAYVGNTGELFF.

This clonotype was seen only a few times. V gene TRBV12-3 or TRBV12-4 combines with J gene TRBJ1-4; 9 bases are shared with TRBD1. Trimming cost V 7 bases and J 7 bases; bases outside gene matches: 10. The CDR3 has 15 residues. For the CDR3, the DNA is TGTGCCAGCAATTCTGGCGGACAGGGGATTGAAAAACTGTTTTTT. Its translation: CASNSGGQGIEKLFF.

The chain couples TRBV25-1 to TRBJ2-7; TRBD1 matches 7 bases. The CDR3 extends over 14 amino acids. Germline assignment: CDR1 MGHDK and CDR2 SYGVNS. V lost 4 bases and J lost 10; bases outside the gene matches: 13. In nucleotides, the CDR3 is TGTGCCAGCAGTGCCGCCCCGGACAGGATCTTTCAGTACTTC. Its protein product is CASSAAPDRIFQYF.

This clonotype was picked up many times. This CDR3 is CASSYTGQGSTYEQYF. The CDR3 nucleotides are TGTGCCAGCAGTTACACGGGACAGGGGTCGACCTACGAGCAGTACTTC. V is TRBV6-5 and J is TRBJ2-7, with 10 bases fitting TRBD1. Unmatched junction bases numbered 6, after V lost 2 bases and J lost 2 bases. The CDR3 is made up of 16 amino acids. CDR1 MNHEY and CDR2 SVGAGI come from the germline V gene.

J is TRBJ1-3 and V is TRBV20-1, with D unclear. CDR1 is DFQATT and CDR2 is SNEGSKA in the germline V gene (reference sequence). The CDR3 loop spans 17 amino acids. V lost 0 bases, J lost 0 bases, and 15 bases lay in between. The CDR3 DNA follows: TGCAGTGCTAGAGATCTCGGCAGGAGGATCTCTGGAAACACCATATATTTT. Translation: CSARDLGRRISGNTIYF.

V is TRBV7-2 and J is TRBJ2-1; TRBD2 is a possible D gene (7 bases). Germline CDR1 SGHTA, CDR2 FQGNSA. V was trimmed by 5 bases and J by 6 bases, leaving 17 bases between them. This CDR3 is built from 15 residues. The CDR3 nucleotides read TGTGCCAGCAGCCAGCTCAGGGGAGGGGGCAATGAGCAGTTCTTC. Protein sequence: CASSQLRGGGNEQFF. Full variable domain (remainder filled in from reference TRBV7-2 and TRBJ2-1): GAGVSQSPSNKVTEKGKDVELRCDPISGHTALYWYRQSLGQGLEFLIYFQGNSAPDKSGLPSDRFSAERTGGSVSTLTIQRTQQEDSAVYLCASSQLRGGGNEQFFGPGTRLTVL.

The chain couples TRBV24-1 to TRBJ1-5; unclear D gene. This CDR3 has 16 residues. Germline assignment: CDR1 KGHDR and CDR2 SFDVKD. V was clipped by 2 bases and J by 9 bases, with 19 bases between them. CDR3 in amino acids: CATSDSSGSPGRPQHF. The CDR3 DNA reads TGTGCCACCAGTGATTCTTCGGGCAGTCCCGGTCGGCCCCAGCATTTT.

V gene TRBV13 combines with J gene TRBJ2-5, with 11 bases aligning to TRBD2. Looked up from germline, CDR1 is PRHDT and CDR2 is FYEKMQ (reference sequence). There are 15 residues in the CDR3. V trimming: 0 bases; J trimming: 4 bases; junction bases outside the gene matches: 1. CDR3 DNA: TGTGCCAGCAGCTTAGGGGGACTAGCGGCAGAGACCCAGTACTTC. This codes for CASSLGGLAAETQYF.

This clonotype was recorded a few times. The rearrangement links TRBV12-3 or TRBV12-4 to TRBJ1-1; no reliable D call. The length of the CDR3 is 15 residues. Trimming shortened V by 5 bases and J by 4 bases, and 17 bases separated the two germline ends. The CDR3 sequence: CASSPGSLRGTEAFF. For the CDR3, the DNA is TGTGCCAGCAGTCCCGGATCGTTACGGGGCACTGAAGCTTTCTTT.

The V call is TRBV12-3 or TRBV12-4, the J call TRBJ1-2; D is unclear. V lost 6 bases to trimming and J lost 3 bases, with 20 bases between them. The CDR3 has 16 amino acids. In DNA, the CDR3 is TGTGCCAGCAGCCCTTCCGGGAGGCGGTATTACTATGGCTACACCTTC. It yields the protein CASSPSGRRYYYGYTF.

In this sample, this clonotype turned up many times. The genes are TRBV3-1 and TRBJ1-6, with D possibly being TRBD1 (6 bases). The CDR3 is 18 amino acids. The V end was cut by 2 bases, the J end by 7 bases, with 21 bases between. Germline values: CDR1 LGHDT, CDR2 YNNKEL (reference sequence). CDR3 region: CASSQLGGSPSRNSPLHF. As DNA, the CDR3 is TGTGCCAGCAGCCAATTAGGGGGGAGCCCTTCGAGGAATTCACCCCTCCACTTT.

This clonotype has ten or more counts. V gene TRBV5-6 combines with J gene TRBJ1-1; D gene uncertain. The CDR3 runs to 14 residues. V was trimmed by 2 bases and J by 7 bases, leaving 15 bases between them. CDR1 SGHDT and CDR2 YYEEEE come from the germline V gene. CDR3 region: CASSFLREDFEAFF. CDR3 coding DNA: TGTGCCAGCAGCTTTCTGAGGGAAGATTTTGAAGCTTTCTTT. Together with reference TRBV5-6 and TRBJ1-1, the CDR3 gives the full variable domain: DAGVTQSPTHLIKTRGQQVTLRCSPKSGHDTVSWYQQALGQGPQFIFQYYEEEERQRGNFPDRFSGHQFPNYSSELNVNALLLGDSALYLCASSFLREDFEAFFGQGTRLTVV.

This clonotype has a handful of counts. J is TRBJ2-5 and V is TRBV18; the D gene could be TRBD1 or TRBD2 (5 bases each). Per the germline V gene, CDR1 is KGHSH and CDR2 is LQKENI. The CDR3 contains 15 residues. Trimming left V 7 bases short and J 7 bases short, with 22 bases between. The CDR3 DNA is TGTGCCAGCTGTCTACTAGGCCCTCCCCAGGGGACCCAGTACTTC. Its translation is CASCLLGPPQGTQYF. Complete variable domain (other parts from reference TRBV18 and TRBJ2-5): NAGVMQNPRHLVRRRGQEARLRCSPMKGHSHVYWYRQLPEEGLKFMVYLQKENIIDESGMPKERFSAEFPKEGPSILRIQQVVRGDSAAYFCASCLLGPPQGTQYFGPGTRLLVL.